The T cell receptor beta chain described here comes from a study of post-analysis software for immune sequencing data. Built from TCR beta cDNA, the libraries had unique molecular identifiers in them. Each batch of 1 to 10 million T cells produced 450,000 to 500,000 cDNA molecules. TCRdb itself ran the PCR reads through MiXCR, one entry per CDR3 protein. The sample gives 500,000 to 600,000 distinct CDR3 sequences, 44% of which show up once; more than 1.5% is in the top ten. General study points: A few TRBV segments were significantly more frequent in patients than in controls. TRBV5-6, TRBV5-1 and TRBV20-1 were among these segments. Those with multiple sclerosis, the patient group, showed significantly lower normalized Chao1 diversity than controls.

Notes on this clonotype: What it recognizes is unknown.

Germline V CDR1 and CDR2: SGHTA, FQGNSA. CDR3 size: 16 residues. The V and J ends lost 3 bases and 2 bases, in that order; junction bases with no gene match: 9. The TCR was taken from a girl aged 5-17 years with multiple sclerosis. Material: blood. The rearrangement uses TRBV7-2 and TRBJ2-5; 7 bases match TRBD1. CDR3 loop: CASSFRWDREQETQYF. The DNA of the CDR3 is TGTGCCAGCAGCTTCCGGTGGGACAGAGAGCAAGAGACCCAGTACTTC.